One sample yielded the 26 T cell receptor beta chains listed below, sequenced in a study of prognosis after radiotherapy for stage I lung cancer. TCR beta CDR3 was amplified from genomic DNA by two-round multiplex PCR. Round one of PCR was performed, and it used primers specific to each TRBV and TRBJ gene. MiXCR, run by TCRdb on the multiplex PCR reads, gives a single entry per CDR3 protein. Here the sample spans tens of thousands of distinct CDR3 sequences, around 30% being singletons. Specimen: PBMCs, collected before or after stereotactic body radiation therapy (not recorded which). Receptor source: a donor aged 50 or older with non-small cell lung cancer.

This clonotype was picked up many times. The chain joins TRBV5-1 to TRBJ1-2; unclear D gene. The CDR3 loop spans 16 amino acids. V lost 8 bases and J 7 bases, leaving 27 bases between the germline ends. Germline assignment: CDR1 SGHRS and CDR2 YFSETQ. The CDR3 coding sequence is TGCGCCAGTTCGGGCCGGGTGTCGGACCCCGGAGGTGGCTACACCTTC. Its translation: CASSGRVSDPGGGYTF.

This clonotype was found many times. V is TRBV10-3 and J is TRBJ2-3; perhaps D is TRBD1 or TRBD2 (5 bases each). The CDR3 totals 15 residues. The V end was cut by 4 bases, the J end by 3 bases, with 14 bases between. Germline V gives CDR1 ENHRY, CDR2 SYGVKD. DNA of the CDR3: TGTGCCATCAGTGCAACGGGACGTTTGACAGATACGCAGTATTTT. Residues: CAISATGRLTDTQYF.

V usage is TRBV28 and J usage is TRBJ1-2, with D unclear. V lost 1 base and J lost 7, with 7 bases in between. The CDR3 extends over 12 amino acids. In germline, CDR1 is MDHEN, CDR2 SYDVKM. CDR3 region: CASSLLDLGYTF. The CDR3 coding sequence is TGTGCCAGCAGTTTATTGGACCTTGGCTACACCTTC.

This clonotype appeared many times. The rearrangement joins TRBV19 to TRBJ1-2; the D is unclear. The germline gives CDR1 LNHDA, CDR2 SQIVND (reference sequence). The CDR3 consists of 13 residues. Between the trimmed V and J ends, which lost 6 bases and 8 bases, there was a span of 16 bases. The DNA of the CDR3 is TGTGCCAGTAGGACCTTCGCTTCGAACGGCTACACCTTC. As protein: CASRTFASNGYTF.

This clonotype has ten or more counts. In nucleotides, the CDR3 is TGTGCCAGCAGCCCCGGGACAGGCCTCCAAGGGGCCAACGTCCTGACTTTC. This codes for CASSPGTGLQGANVLTF. The chain uses TRBV7-3 and TRBJ2-6; 8 nucleotides line up with TRBD1. From germline, CDR1 is SGHTA and CDR2 FQGTGA. After removal of 5 bases from V and 4 bases from J, the junction contained 10 bases not matched to a gene. This CDR3 contains 17 residues.

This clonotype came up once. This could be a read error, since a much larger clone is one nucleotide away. The CDR3 spells CASSLVFSREETQYF. The DNA for the CDR3 is TGTGCCAGCAGCTTAGTTTTTAGCAGGGAGGAGACCCAGTACTTC. The chain joins TRBV7-9 to TRBJ2-5; D may correspond to TRBD1 or TRBD2 (5 bases each). The CDR3 length is 15 residues. V was clipped by 1 base and J by 5 bases, with 14 bases between them. Germline CDR1 is SEHNR and CDR2 is FQNEAQ (reference sequence).

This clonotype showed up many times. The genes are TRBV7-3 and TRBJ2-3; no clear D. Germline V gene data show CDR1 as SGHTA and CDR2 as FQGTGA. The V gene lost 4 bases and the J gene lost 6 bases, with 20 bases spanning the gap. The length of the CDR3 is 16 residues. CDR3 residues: CASSSSPGLLPDTQYF. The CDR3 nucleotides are TGTGCCAGCAGCTCCTCCCCTGGGCTACTACCGGATACGCAGTATTTT. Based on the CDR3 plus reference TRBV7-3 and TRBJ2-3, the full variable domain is GAGVSQTPSNKVTEKGKYVELRCDPISGHTALYWYRQSLGQGPEFLIYFQGTGAADDSGLPNDRFFAVRPEGSVSTLKIQRTERGDSAVYLCASSSSPGLLPDTQYFGPGTRLTVL.

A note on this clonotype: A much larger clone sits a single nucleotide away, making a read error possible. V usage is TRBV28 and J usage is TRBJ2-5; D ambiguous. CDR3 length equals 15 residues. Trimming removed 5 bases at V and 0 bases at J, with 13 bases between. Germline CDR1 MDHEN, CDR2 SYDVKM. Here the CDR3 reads CASSPHPTYQETQYF. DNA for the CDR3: TGTGCCAGCAGTCCGCACCCGACATACCAAGAGACCCAGTACTTC.

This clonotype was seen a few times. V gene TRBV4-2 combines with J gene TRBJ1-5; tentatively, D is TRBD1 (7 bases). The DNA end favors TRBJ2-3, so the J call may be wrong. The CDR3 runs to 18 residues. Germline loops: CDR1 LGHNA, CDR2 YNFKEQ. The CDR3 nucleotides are TGTGCCAGCAGCCAAGTGGTCGGCAGCCAGGGGGGCAATCAGCCCCAGTATTTT. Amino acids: CASSQVVGSQGGNQPQYF.

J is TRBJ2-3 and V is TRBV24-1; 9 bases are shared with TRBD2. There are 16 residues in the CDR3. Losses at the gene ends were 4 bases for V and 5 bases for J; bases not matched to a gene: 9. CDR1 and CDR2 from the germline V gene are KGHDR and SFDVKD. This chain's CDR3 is CATSDNQAGGVDTQYF. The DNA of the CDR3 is TGTGCCACCAGTGACAACCAAGCGGGAGGCGTAGATACGCAGTATTTT.

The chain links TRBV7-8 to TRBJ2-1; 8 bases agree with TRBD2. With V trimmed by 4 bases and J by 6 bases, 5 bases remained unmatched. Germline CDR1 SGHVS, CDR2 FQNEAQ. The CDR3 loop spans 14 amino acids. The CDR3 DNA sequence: TGTGCCAGCAGCTCGGGACTAGGATCCAATGAGCAGTTCTTC. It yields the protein CASSSGLGSNEQFF. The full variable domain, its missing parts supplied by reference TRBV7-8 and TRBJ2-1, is GAGVSQSPRYKVAKRGQDVALRCDPISGHVSLFWYQQALGQGPEFLTYFQNEAQLDKSGLPSDRFFAERPEGSVSTLKIQRTQQEDSAVYLCASSSGLGSNEQFFGPGTRLTVL.

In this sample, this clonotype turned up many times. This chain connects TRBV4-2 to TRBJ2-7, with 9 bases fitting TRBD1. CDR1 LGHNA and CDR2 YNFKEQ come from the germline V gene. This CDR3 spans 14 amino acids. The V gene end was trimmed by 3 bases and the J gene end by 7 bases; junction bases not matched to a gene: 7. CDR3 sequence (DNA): TGTGCCAGCAGCCAGGCCATCGGGACAGGGGAGCAGTACTTC. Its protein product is CASSQAIGTGEQYF.

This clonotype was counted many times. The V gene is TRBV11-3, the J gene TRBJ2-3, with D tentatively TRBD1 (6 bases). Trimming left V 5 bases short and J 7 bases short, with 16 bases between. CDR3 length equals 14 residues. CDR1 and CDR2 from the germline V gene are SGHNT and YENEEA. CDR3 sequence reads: CASSLTGYPHTQYF. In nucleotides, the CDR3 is TGTGCCAGCAGCCTTACAGGGTATCCCCATACGCAGTATTTT.

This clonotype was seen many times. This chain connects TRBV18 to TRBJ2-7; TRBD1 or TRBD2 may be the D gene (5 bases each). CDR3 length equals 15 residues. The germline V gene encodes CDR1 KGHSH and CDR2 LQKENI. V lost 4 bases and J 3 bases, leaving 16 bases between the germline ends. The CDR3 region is CASSRFGDRLYEQYF. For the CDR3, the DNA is TGTGCCAGCTCACGATTTGGGGACCGACTCTACGAGCAGTACTTC.

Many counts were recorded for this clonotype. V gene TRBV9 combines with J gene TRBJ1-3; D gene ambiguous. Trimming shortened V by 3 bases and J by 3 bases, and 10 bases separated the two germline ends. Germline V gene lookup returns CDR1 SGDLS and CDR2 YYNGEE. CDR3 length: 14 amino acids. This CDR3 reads CASSAGNVGNTIYF. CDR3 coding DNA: TGTGCCAGCAGCGCCGGGAATGTTGGAAACACCATATATTTT.

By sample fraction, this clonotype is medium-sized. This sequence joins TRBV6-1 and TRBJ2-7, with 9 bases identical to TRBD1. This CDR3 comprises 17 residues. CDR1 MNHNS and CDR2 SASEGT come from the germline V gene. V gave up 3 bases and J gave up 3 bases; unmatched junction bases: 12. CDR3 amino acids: CASSEGLPGQGGYEQYF. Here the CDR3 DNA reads TGTGCCAGCAGTGAGGGATTGCCGGGACAGGGAGGCTACGAGCAGTACTTC.

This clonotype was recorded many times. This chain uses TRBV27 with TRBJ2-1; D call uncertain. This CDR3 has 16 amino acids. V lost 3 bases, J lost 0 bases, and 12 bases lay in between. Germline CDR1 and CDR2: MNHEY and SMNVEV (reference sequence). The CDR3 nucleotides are TGTGCCAGCAGTTTTTGGCAGGCCCCCTCCTACAATGAGCAGTTCTTC. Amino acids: CASSFWQAPSYNEQFF.

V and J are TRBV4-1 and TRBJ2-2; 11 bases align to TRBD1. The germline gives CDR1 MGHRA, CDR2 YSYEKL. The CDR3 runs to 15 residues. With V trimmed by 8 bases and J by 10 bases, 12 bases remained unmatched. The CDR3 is CASAGQGAPPVELFF. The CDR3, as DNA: TGCGCCAGCGCTGGACAGGGGGCGCCCCCCGTGGAGCTGTTTTTT.

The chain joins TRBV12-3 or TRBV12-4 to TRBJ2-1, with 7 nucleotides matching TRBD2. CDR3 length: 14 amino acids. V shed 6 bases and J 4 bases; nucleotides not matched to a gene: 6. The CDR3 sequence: CASRILGGYNEQFF. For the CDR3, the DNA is TGTGCCAGCAGGATCCTGGGAGGGTACAATGAGCAGTTCTTC.

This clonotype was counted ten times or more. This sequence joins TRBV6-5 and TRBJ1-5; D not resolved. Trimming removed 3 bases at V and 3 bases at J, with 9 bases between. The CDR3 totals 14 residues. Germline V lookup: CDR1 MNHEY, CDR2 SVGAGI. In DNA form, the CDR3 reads TGTGCCAGCAGTTATCACACGTACAATCAGCCCCAGCATTTT. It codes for CASSYHTYNQPQHF.

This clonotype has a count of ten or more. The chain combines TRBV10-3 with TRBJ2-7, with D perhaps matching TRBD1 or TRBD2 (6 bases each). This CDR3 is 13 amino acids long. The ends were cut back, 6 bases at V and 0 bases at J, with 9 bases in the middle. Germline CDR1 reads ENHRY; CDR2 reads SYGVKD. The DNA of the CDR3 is TGTGCCATCAGCAGGGGACTCTCCTACGAGCAGTACTTC. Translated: CAISRGLSYEQYF.

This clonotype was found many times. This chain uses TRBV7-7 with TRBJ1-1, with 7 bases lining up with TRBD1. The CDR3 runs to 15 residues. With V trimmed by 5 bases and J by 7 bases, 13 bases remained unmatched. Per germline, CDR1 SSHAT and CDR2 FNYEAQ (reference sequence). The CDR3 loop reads CASSPLKGASGEAFF. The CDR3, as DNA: TGTGCCAGCAGCCCCCTTAAGGGGGCCTCAGGTGAAGCTTTCTTT. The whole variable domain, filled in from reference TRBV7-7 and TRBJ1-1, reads GAGVSQSPRYKVTKRGQDVTLRCDPISSHATLYWYQQALGQGPEFLTYFNYEAQPDKSGLPSDRFSAERPEGSISTLTIQRTEQRDSAMYRCASSPLKGASGEAFFGQGTRLTVV.

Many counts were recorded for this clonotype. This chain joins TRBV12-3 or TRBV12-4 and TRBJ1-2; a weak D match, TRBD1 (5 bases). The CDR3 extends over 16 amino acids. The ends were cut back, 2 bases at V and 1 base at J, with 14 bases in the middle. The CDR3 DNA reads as TGTGCCAGCAGTTTACGCGGGACCGATAATAACTATGGCTACACCTTC. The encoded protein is CASSLRGTDNNYGYTF.

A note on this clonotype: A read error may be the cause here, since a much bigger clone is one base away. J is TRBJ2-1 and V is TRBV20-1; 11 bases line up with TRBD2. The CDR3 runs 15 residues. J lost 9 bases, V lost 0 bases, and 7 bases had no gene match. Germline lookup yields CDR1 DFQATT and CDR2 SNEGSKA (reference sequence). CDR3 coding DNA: TGCAGTGCTAGAGACGAACTAGCGGGAGTCGGTGAGCAGTTCTTC. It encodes CSARDELAGVGEQFF.

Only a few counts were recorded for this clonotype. CDR3 in amino acids: CAISDLVVAGESGDTQYF. The CDR3 bases are TGTGCCATCAGTGACCTCGTGGTAGCGGGAGAATCAGGAGATACGCAGTATTTT. This chain links TRBV10-3 with TRBJ2-3; TRBD2 matches at 9 bases. The CDR3 covers 18 residues. V gave up 3 bases and J gave up 5 bases; unmatched junction bases: 15. The germline CDR1 and CDR2 sequences are ENHRY and SYGVKD.

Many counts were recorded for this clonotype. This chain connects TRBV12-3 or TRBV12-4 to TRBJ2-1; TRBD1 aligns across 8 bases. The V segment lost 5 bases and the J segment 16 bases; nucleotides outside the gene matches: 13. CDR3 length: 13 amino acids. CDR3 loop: CASSRIPGQDCFF. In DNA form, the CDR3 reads TGTGCCAGCAGTCGAATACCGGGACAGGATTGCTTCTTC.